Listed below are T cell receptor beta chains from one sample, sequenced in a study of regulatory T cells in long-lasting Graves disease. TCRdb redid the calling of the multiplex PCR reads with MiXCR, one entry per CDR3 protein. Of just over 600,000 distinct CDR3 sequences in the sample, about 16% were seen once. The same data also contributed to another study, on T cells in Graves' hyperthyroidism and ophthalmopathy.

The specimen was peripheral blood mononuclear cells (PBMCs), collected at new diagnosis, from a patient treated with antithyroid drugs. The receptors here all came from a woman in her twenties or thirties with Graves disease. Both conserved end residues are part of each CDR3. Fields, in order: J gene, D gene, clone size, V gene, CDR3 DNA, CDR3 protein. A D gene is named only where the DNA matches it firmly. Clone size is not always given. Where it is, it says once, few, many or a class for expanded clones.

j_gene: TRBJ2-5; d_gene: TRBD1; abundance: -; v_gene: TRBV11-2; CDR3nt: TGTGCCAGCGGCATCCCGACACTCCAGGGGGAAGGGACCCAGTACTTC; CDR3aa: CASGIPTLQGEGTQYF
j_gene: TRBJ2-6; d_gene: -; abundance: few; v_gene: TRBV25-1; CDR3nt: TGTGCCAGCAGTGCTCCCTCCGGGTTCCCCTCTGGGGCCAACGTCCTGACTTTC; CDR3aa: CASSAPSGFPSGANVLTF
j_gene: TRBJ1-3; d_gene: -; abundance: few; v_gene: TRBV9; CDR3nt: TGTGCCAGCAGCGTAGGGCGGGGTTCTGGAAACACCATATATTTT; CDR3aa: CASSVGRGSGNTIYF
j_gene: TRBJ2-6; d_gene: -; abundance: -; v_gene: TRBV25-1; CDR3nt: TGTGCCAGCAATCCAGGCGTTGGCTCTGGGGCCAACGTCCTGACTTTC; CDR3aa: CASNPGVGSGANVLTF
j_gene: TRBJ2-5; d_gene: -; abundance: many; v_gene: TRBV2; CDR3nt: TGTGCCAGCAGGTTTGCGATCGGGACCCAGTACTTC; CDR3aa: CASRFAIGTQYF
j_gene: TRBJ2-1; d_gene: TRBD1; abundance: few; v_gene: TRBV3-1; CDR3nt: TGTGCCAGCAGCCAAGGATCCGGGACAGGGACCTACAATGAGCAGTTCTTC; CDR3aa: CASSQGSGTGTYNEQFF
j_gene: TRBJ2-1; d_gene: -; abundance: many; v_gene: TRBV11-2; CDR3nt: TGTGCCAGCAGCTCAGGGTGGGTTAGCTCCTACAATGAGCAGTTCTTC; CDR3aa: CASSSGWVSSYNEQFF
j_gene: TRBJ1-5; d_gene: -; abundance: few; v_gene: TRBV6-5; CDR3nt: TGTGCCAGCAGTTATGGAGAGGGGCTAGCCCAGCATTTT; CDR3aa: CASSYGEGLAQHF
j_gene: TRBJ1-2; d_gene: -; abundance: -; v_gene: TRBV10-3; CDR3nt: TGTGCCATCAGTGACTCGTTGGGGACAATTGATGGCTACACCTTC; CDR3aa: CAISDSLGTIDGYTF
j_gene: TRBJ2-1; d_gene: TRBD2; abundance: -; v_gene: TRBV20-1; CDR3nt: TGCAGTGCCCCGGTGGGGGGGACTAGCGCGAATGAGCAGTTCTTC; CDR3aa: CSAPVGGTSANEQFF
j_gene: TRBJ1-2; d_gene: TRBD1; abundance: -; v_gene: TRBV2; CDR3nt: TGTGCCAGCACCCTCAGACAGGGATTGCATGGCTACACCTTC; CDR3aa: CASTLRQGLHGYTF
j_gene: TRBJ2-7; d_gene: -; abundance: many; v_gene: TRBV28; CDR3nt: TGTGCCAGCAGGGCGCCCGACAGGATCTACGAGCAGTACTTC; CDR3aa: CASRAPDRIYEQYF
j_gene: TRBJ2-3; d_gene: -; abundance: few; v_gene: TRBV19; CDR3nt: TGTGCCAGTAGTAATGGCGGGAAAGGCACAGATACGCAGTATTTT; CDR3aa: CASSNGGKGTDTQYF
j_gene: TRBJ2-7; d_gene: TRBD2; abundance: many; v_gene: TRBV11-2; CDR3nt: TGTGCCAGCAGCTCCCGACTAGCGGAGGGGATAACCTACGAGCAGTACTTC; CDR3aa: CASSSRLAEGITYEQYF
j_gene: TRBJ2-7; d_gene: TRBD2; abundance: once; v_gene: TRBV11-3; CDR3nt: TGTGCCAGCAGACAAAAATTGGGACTAGCCCCATCCTACGAGCAGTACTTC; CDR3aa: CASRQKLGLAPSYEQYF
j_gene: TRBJ1-1; d_gene: TRBD1; abundance: -; v_gene: TRBV5-1; CDR3nt: TGCGCCAGCTCCGTTACAGGGGACATCGGTGGAGCTTTCTTT; CDR3aa: CASSVTGDIGGAFF
j_gene: TRBJ2-1; d_gene: TRBD2; abundance: -; v_gene: TRBV29-1; CDR3nt: TGCAGCGTCTCTCGGACTAGCGGGCGAGCCTATAACAATGAGCAGTTCTTC; CDR3aa: CSVSRTSGRAYNNEQFF
j_gene: TRBJ2-3; d_gene: TRBD2; abundance: many; v_gene: TRBV6-9; CDR3nt: TGTGCCAGCAGTTACTTGCTAGCGGGAAACACAGATACGCAGTATTTT; CDR3aa: CASSYLLAGNTDTQYF
j_gene: TRBJ2-3; d_gene: TRBD1; abundance: many; v_gene: TRBV2; CDR3nt: TGTGCCAGCATGAGGGAACAGGGGGCTGTTACGCAGTATTTT; CDR3aa: CASMREQGAVTQYF
j_gene: TRBJ1-5; d_gene: -; abundance: few; v_gene: TRBV24-1; CDR3nt: TGTGCCACCAGTGATCCCTCCCCTGGAGGGAATCAGCCCCAGCATTTT; CDR3aa: CATSDPSPGGNQPQHF
j_gene: TRBJ1-1; d_gene: -; abundance: once; v_gene: TRBV20-1; CDR3nt: TGCAGTGCTAGGGGCGCCAGGATAGGTGACACTGAAGCTTTCTTT; CDR3aa: CSARGARIGDTEAFF
j_gene: TRBJ2-1; d_gene: TRBD1; abundance: -; v_gene: TRBV7-3; CDR3nt: TGTGCCAGCAGCCGGACAGGGGGCTTTGAGCAGTTCTTC; CDR3aa: CASSRTGGFEQFF
j_gene: TRBJ1-1; d_gene: -; abundance: -; v_gene: TRBV10-3; CDR3nt: TGTGCCATCAGGGAACAGGGATCTGAAGCTTTCTTT; CDR3aa: CAIREQGSEAFF
j_gene: TRBJ2-3; d_gene: TRBD2; abundance: -; v_gene: TRBV25-1; CDR3nt: TGTGCCAGCAGTGGGACTAGCGGGATTACAGATACGCAGTATTTT; CDR3aa: CASSGTSGITDTQYF